Below are 32 T cell receptor beta chains sequenced from a single sample in a study of blood T cell repertoires in COVID-19. Data came from immunoSEQ multiplex PCR; TCRdb stores just in-frame clones and leaves some out. The table has some 170,000 clones, approximately 83% seen once. What was sequenced was peripheral blood. All receptors derive from a woman older than 75 with active or convalescent COVID-19.

This rearrangement joins TRBV7-2 to TRBJ2-7; 8 bases are a match to TRBD1. J was trimmed by 2 bases and V by 1 base; bases with no gene match: 4. This CDR3 spans 15 amino acids. Germline CDR1 SGHTA, CDR2 FQGNSA. This CDR3 reads CASSLGTGTPYEQYF. CDR3 DNA sequence: TGTGCCAGCAGCTTAGGGACAGGGACCCCCTACGAGCAGTACTTC.

This clone was counted once. The chain recombines TRBV5-1 with TRBJ2-1; a possible D gene is TRBD1 (7 bases). The CDR3 spans 15 residues. CDR1 SGHRS and CDR2 YFSETQ come from the germline V gene. V gave up 3 bases and J gave up 6 bases, with 16 bases separating them. DNA of the CDR3: TGCGCCAGCAGCTCCAGAGGAGGGGGCCCCAATGAGCAGTTCTTC. Translating it yields CASSSRGGGPNEQFF.

The CDR3 reads CASSDTTGSTEAFF. CDR3 bases: TGTGCCAGCAGCGACACCACAGGGAGCACTGAAGCTTTCTTT. V is TRBV6-4 and J is TRBJ1-1; maybe TRBD1 (6 bases). Deletions cut 6 bases from V and 4 bases from J, with 15 bases between. Per the germline V gene, CDR1 is MRHNA and CDR2 is SNTAGT. CDR3 length: 14 amino acids.

The chain combines TRBV6-6 with TRBJ1-5, with D possibly being TRBD1 (5 bases). This CDR3 is built from 14 residues. Trimming shortened V by 5 bases and J by 4 bases, and 12 bases separated the two germline ends. CDR1 MNHNY and CDR2 SVGAGI come from the germline V gene (reference sequence). CDR3 amino acids: CASSGAGRNQPQHF. CDR3 in DNA: TGTGCCAGCAGTGGGGCGGGGCGTAATCAGCCCCAGCATTTT.

This clone was recorded once. The chain is built from TRBV5-1 and TRBJ1-2; TRBD1 matches 8 bases. The germline V gene encodes CDR1 SGHRS and CDR2 YFSETQ. There are 16 residues in the CDR3. J lost 1 base, V lost 4 bases, and 9 bases had no gene match. This chain's CDR3 is CASSNTGGQGNYGYTF. The DNA for the CDR3 is TGCGCCAGCAGCAACACCGGCGGACAGGGTAACTATGGCTACACCTTC.

The chain links TRBV6-4 to TRBJ1-1; 7 bases are a match to TRBD1. CDR1 and CDR2 (germline): MRHNA, SNTAGT. J was trimmed by 4 bases and V by 5 bases; bases with no gene match: 4. The CDR3 is 13 amino acids. CDR3 in amino acids: CASSYRGGTEAFF. The CDR3 nucleotides are TGTGCCAGCAGTTACAGGGGAGGCACTGAAGCTTTCTTT.

The V gene is TRBV27, the J gene TRBJ2-1; D is possibly TRBD1 (5 bases). Germline loops: CDR1 MNHEY, CDR2 SMNVEV (reference sequence). The CDR3 contains 15 residues. The ends were cut back, 6 bases at V and 1 base at J, with 13 bases in the middle. CDR3 DNA sequence: TGTGCCAGCAGCCCCAAAGGGGTGTCCTACAATGAGCAGTTCTTC. As protein: CASSPKGVSYNEQFF.

The CDR3 region is CASSLAVTDTQYF. The CDR3 region has the DNA TGTGCCAGCAGCTTGGCAGTCACAGATACGCAGTATTTT. V usage is TRBV5-8 and J usage is TRBJ2-3, with D uncertain. Germline V CDR1 and CDR2: SGHTS, YDEGEE. V was trimmed by 0 bases and J by 2 bases, leaving 4 bases between them. The CDR3 spans 13 residues.

V usage is TRBV11-2 and J usage is TRBJ2-7; D is undetermined. V lost 1 base and J lost 3, with 7 bases in between. Germline V lookup: CDR1 SGHAT, CDR2 FQNNGV. The CDR3 length is 13 residues. In nucleotides, the CDR3 is TGTGCCAGCAGCTTAGCACACAGCTACGAGCAGTACTTC. Translating it yields CASSLAHSYEQYF.

This rearrangement joins TRBV5-8 to TRBJ2-5; 7 bases match TRBD2. Germline CDR1 and CDR2: SGHTS and YDEGEE. V was clipped by 7 bases and J by 4 bases; unmatched bases: 13. The CDR3 is made up of 15 amino acids. The CDR3 sequence is CASALGRGVGETQYF. CDR3 sequence (DNA): TGTGCCAGCGCCCTAGGGAGGGGAGTCGGAGAGACCCAGTACTTC.

V usage is TRBV11-3 and J usage is TRBJ2-2; possible D gene TRBD2, 5 bases. V dropped 0 bases and J dropped 0 bases, with 11 bases sitting between them. Germline CDR1 is SGHNT and CDR2 is YENEEA. The CDR3 runs to 17 residues. CDR3 sequence (DNA): TGTGCCAGCAGCTTAGATTTGGACTTCGCGAACACCGGGGAGCTGTTTTTT. As protein: CASSLDLDFANTGELFF.

The J gene is TRBJ1-1, the V gene TRBV19; D is unclear. Germline V gene sequence: CDR1 LNHDA, CDR2 SQIVND (reference sequence). This CDR3 comprises 12 residues. V lost 4 bases and J lost 5, with 8 bases in between. CDR3 nucleotide sequence: TGTGCCAGTAGTACCCGTTTGACTGAAGCTTTCTTT. This encodes CASSTRLTEAFF.

The rearrangement joins TRBV27 to TRBJ1-5, with D perhaps matching TRBD1 (5 bases). The CDR3 has 14 amino acids. The germline V gene encodes CDR1 MNHEY and CDR2 SMNVEV (reference sequence). V lost 2 bases, J lost 3 bases, and 8 bases lay in between. CDR3 nucleotides: TGTGCCAGCAGTTTAGGGGCGGTCAATCAGCCCCAGCATTTT. This codes for CASSLGAVNQPQHF.

This clone was seen just once. As DNA, the CDR3 is TGTGCCAGCAGCCAAGATCCATCGGGAGTCCTTGGGGGCTACACCTTC. Translated: CASSQDPSGVLGGYTF. The J gene is TRBJ1-2, the V gene TRBV4-2; no firm D call. CDR1 LGHNA and CDR2 YNFKEQ come from the germline V gene. V lost 0 bases to trimming and J lost 8 bases, with 19 bases between them. The CDR3 has 16 amino acids.

V is TRBV2 and J is TRBJ2-2; TRBD1 might be the D (6 bases). This CDR3 contains 14 residues. Germline assignment: CDR1 SNHLY and CDR2 FYNNEI. V gave up 6 bases and J gave up 1 base, with 9 bases separating them. The CDR3 nucleotides are TGTGCCAGCAGAAAGGGACAGAACACCGGGGAGCTGTTTTTT. Its translation: CASRKGQNTGELFF.

The J gene is TRBJ1-2, the V gene TRBV2, with 8 bases that match TRBD1. CDR1 is SNHLY, CDR2 FYNNEI, per germline. Trimming removed 6 bases from V and 4 bases from J; junction bases left unmatched: 13. CDR3 length: 16 amino acids. This CDR3 is CASRTADRGGAYGYTF. CDR3 bases: TGTGCCAGCAGGACTGCTGACAGGGGAGGCGCCTATGGCTACACCTTC.

This clone has a single count. The chain has TRBV30 and TRBJ1-3, with D possibly matching TRBD1 (5 bases). Germline CDR1 GTSNPN, CDR2 SVGIG (reference sequence). Trimming removed 5 bases at V and 0 bases at J, with 5 bases between. The CDR3 totals 12 residues. The CDR3 is CAWQGSGNTIYF. Here the CDR3 DNA reads TGTGCCTGGCAGGGCTCTGGAAACACCATATATTTT.

The count of this clone is one. This chain joins TRBV6-2 or TRBV6-3 and TRBJ1-2; 8 nucleotides align to TRBD1. The germline V gene encodes CDR1 MNHEY and CDR2 SVGEGT. CDR3 length: 15 amino acids. The V and J ends lost 6 bases and 2 bases, in that order; junction bases with no gene match: 8. The CDR3 loop reads CASSPFGQGNYGYTF. CDR3 nucleotide sequence: TGTGCCAGCAGCCCCTTTGGACAGGGAAACTATGGCTACACCTTC.

V usage is TRBV7-2 and J usage is TRBJ2-5, with D perhaps TRBD1 (5 bases). Looked up from germline, CDR1 is SGHTA and CDR2 is FQGNSA. The CDR3 is 13 residues long. The germline V and J ends were trimmed by 5 bases and 4 bases, with 11 bases remaining between them. This chain's CDR3 is CASSLSRGETQYF. CDR3 in DNA: TGTGCCAGCAGCCTTAGTAGGGGAGAGACCCAGTACTTC.

The chain combines TRBV2 with TRBJ1-3, with D perhaps TRBD1 (6 bases). The CDR3 has 14 residues. Germline loops: CDR1 SNHLY, CDR2 FYNNEI. Deletions cut 0 bases from V and 5 bases from J, with 8 bases between. CDR3 DNA: TGTGCCAGCAGTGAAGCGGGGGCCAGAAACACCATATATTTT. This translates into CASSEAGARNTIYF.

V is TRBV5-6 and J is TRBJ1-5; no firm D call. CDR1 is SGHDT and CDR2 is YYEEEE in the germline V gene. Trimming took off 1 base at V and 6 bases at J, with 11 bases between the two ends. CDR3 size: 14 residues. This CDR3 reads CASSLRGLGQPQHF. The CDR3, as DNA: TGTGCCAGCAGCTTGAGAGGGTTGGGTCAGCCCCAGCATTTT.

This clone was found once. The chain employs TRBV19 and TRBJ1-3; D remains ambiguous. The CDR3 extends over 13 amino acids. V was cut by 7 bases and J by 0 bases, with 7 bases left in between. From germline, CDR1 is LNHDA and CDR2 SQIVND (reference sequence). The CDR3 sequence: CASNTNSGNTIYF. The CDR3 DNA follows: TGTGCCAGTAACACCAACTCTGGAAACACCATATATTTT. Supplemented by reference TRBV19 and TRBJ1-3, the full variable domain reads DGGITQSPKYLFRKEGQNVTLSCEQNLNHDAMYWYRQDPGQGLRLIYYSQIVNDFQKGDIAEGYSVSREKKESFPLTVTSAQKNPTAFYLCASNTNSGNTIYFGEGSWLTVV.

The chain has TRBV27 and TRBJ1-4, with TRBD1 matching over 10 bases. J gave up 11 bases and V 3 bases, and 9 bases lay outside the gene matches. The CDR3 is 15 residues long. Germline V gives CDR1 MNHEY, CDR2 SMNVEV (reference sequence). The CDR3 sequence is CASSFTGTGVGKLFF. DNA of the CDR3: TGTGCCAGCAGTTTCACCGGGACAGGGGTCGGCAAACTGTTTTTT.

This chain uses TRBV7-9 with TRBJ2-7, with TRBD1 identical over 7 bases. CDR1 is SEHNR, CDR2 FQNEAQ, per germline (reference sequence). V lost 5 bases to trimming and J lost 2 bases; unmatched junction nucleotides: 9. The CDR3 is 15 amino acids. CDR3 nucleotides: TGTGCCAGCAGCCGCCAGGGACAGTCACCCTACGAGCAGTACTTC. It specifies CASSRQGQSPYEQYF. The full variable domain, rest sourced from reference TRBV7-9 and TRBJ2-7, is DTGVSQNPRHKITKRGQNVTFRCDPISEHNRLYWYRQTLGQGPEFLTYFQNEAQLEKSRLLSDRFSAERPKGSFSTLEIQRTEQGDSAMYLCASSRQGQSPYEQYFGPGTRLTVT.

This chain uses TRBV11-2 with TRBJ1-5; D perhaps matches TRBD1 (5 bases). The germline CDR1 and CDR2 sequences are SGHAT and FQNNGV. The CDR3 consists of 15 residues. Trimming took off 5 bases at V and 2 bases at J, with 13 bases between the two ends. The CDR3 bases are TGTGCCAGCAGCCGCGGGGGAGGGGGCAATCAGCCCCAGCATTTT. It translates to CASSRGGGGNQPQHF.

This rearrangement joins TRBV5-1 to TRBJ2-5; D perhaps matches TRBD2 (5 bases). CDR1 SGHRS and CDR2 YFSETQ come from the germline V gene. CDR3 size: 15 residues. V lost 0 bases, J lost 0 bases, and 9 bases lay in between. In DNA, the CDR3 is TGCGCCAGCAGCTTGGATCCGGGGTACCAAGAGACCCAGTACTTC. This codes for CASSLDPGYQETQYF.

A single count supports this clone. V usage is TRBV4-1 and J usage is TRBJ2-1; 9 positions match TRBD1. The CDR3 sequence is 19 residues long. With V trimmed by 2 bases and J by 6 bases, 17 bases remained unmatched. The germline CDR1 and CDR2 sequences are MGHRA and YSYEKL. CDR3 coding DNA: TGCGCCAGCAGCCAACGAGCCAGCACCGGGACAGGGAAGGGCAATGAGCAGTTCTTC. It yields the protein CASSQRASTGTGKGNEQFF.

The chain couples TRBV5-1 to TRBJ2-7, with D perhaps TRBD2 (5 bases). This CDR3 comprises 11 residues. Trimming stripped 6 bases from V and 7 bases from J, with 11 bases between. The germline V gene encodes CDR1 SGHRS and CDR2 YFSETQ. The CDR3 DNA reads as TGCGCCAGCACCTACTCGGGGGAGCAGTACTTC. Protein product: CASTYSGEQYF.

This clone was seen once. The chain links TRBV2 to TRBJ1-6, with 7 bases matching TRBD1. This CDR3 is built from 15 residues. Germline V gene sequence: CDR1 SNHLY, CDR2 FYNNEI. V was clipped by 8 bases and J by 4 bases; unmatched bases: 8. Here the CDR3 reads CASQGGDHYNSPLHF. The CDR3 DNA sequence: TGTGCCAGCCAGGGGGGAGACCATTATAATTCACCCCTCCACTTT.

This sequence joins TRBV6-5 and TRBJ1-1; 10 nucleotides align to TRBD1. CDR3 length: 15 residues. V lost 10 bases to trimming and J lost 2 bases; unmatched junction nucleotides: 10. Germline CDR1 and CDR2: MNHEY and SVGAGI. CDR3 DNA: TGTGCCACAGGGGTTCGACAGGGGGCAAACACTGAAGCTTTCTTT. This encodes CATGVRQGANTEAFF.

This rearrangement joins TRBV29-1 to TRBJ2-1, with D perhaps TRBD2 (5 bases). The CDR3 covers 11 residues. From germline, CDR1 is SQVTM and CDR2 ANQGSEA. V lost 4 bases and J lost 4, with 5 bases in between. The CDR3 loop is CSVGEYNEQFF. CDR3 nucleotide sequence: TGCAGCGTTGGGGAGTACAATGAGCAGTTCTTC.

The chain employs TRBV7-9 and TRBJ2-2, with 9 nucleotides matching TRBD2. V lost 1 base and J lost 3; bases outside the gene matches: 3. The CDR3 is 16 residues long. Per germline, CDR1 SEHNR and CDR2 FQNEAQ (reference sequence). CDR3 residues: CASSLVPSGDTGELFF. The CDR3 region has the DNA TGTGCCAGCAGCTTAGTGCCTAGCGGGGACACCGGGGAGCTGTTTTTT. Looking up the rest from reference TRBV7-9 and TRBJ2-2 gives the full variable domain: DTGVSQNPRHKITKRGQNVTFRCDPISEHNRLYWYRQTLGQGPEFLTYFQNEAQLEKSRLLSDRFSAERPKGSFSTLEIQRTEQGDSAMYLCASSLVPSGDTGELFFGEGSRLTVL.